Following are 27 T cell receptor beta chains from one sample sequenced in a study of blood T cell repertoires in COVID-19. Here immunoSEQ multiplex PCR was the method, and the copy in TCRdb shows in-frame clones only, minus some. The sample comprises about 330,000 clones, almost 85% of which are singletons, and approximately 7.5% rests with the top ten. The sequenced sample was peripheral blood. The receptors shown here come from a human donor in a cohort sampled during active COVID-19.

V gene TRBV11-1 combines with J gene TRBJ2-1; D may be TRBD2 (6 bases). Germline assignment: CDR1 SGHAT and CDR2 FQDESV (reference sequence). The V and J ends lost 5 bases and 7 bases respectively, with 12 bases between them. The CDR3 is 13 amino acids. The chain's CDR3 is CASSPDRGNEQFF. The CDR3 DNA sequence: TGTGCCAGCAGCCCCGATCGGGGGAATGAGCAGTTCTTC.

The V call is TRBV10-1, the J call TRBJ2-7; 8 bases fit TRBD1. Germline V gene sequence: CDR1 WNHNN, CDR2 SYGVQD (reference sequence). The CDR3 has 16 amino acids. J was trimmed by 2 bases and V by 2 bases; bases with no gene match: 8. The DNA of the CDR3 is TGCGCCAGCAGTGAGACACGGGACAGGCCTACCTACGAGCAGTACTTC. It yields the protein CASSETRDRPTYEQYF.

This sequence joins TRBV10-3 and TRBJ1-1; 9 bases match TRBD1. Germline V gene sequence: CDR1 ENHRY, CDR2 SYGVKD. V gave up 3 bases and J gave up 10 bases; unmatched junction bases: 6. The CDR3 length is 13 residues. Written as DNA, the CDR3 is TGTGCCATCAGTGAAGTATTGGGACAGGGAGCTTTCTTT. Translating it yields CAISEVLGQGAFF.

About this clone: Other DNA sequences of this sample code for an identical CDR3. The V call is TRBV3-1 (or the pseudogene TRBV3-2), the J call TRBJ1-2; D not resolved. Trimming took off 0 bases at V and 5 bases at J, with 10 bases between the two ends. Germline-derived CDR1 and CDR2 are LGHDT and YNNKEL (reference sequence). The CDR3 totals 14 residues. The CDR3 here is CASSQEGGLYGYTF. The CDR3 DNA follows: TGTGCCAGCAGCCAAGAAGGCGGATTATATGGCTACACCTTC.

This chain joins TRBV11-2 and TRBJ1-2; 9 bases map to TRBD1. Germline V gene lookup returns CDR1 SGHAT and CDR2 FQNNGV. V gave up 1 base and J gave up 5 bases; unmatched junction bases: 11. The CDR3 loop spans 17 amino acids. CDR3 protein: CASSLGQGGAGWYGYTF. The CDR3 DNA reads as TGTGCCAGCAGCTTAGGACAGGGGGGGGCTGGTTGGTATGGCTACACCTTC.

V and J are TRBV12-3 or TRBV12-4 and TRBJ2-7, with D perhaps matching TRBD1 (5 bases). The CDR3 has 12 residues. Trimming shortened V by 6 bases and J by 5 bases, and 11 bases separated the two germline ends. In nucleotides, the CDR3 is TGTGCCAGCAGCCAAAGGGGTCACGAGCAGTACTTC. This translates into CASSQRGHEQYF.

This clone was detected only once. The rearrangement links TRBV29-1 to TRBJ1-1, with 8 bases matching TRBD1. The CDR3 totals 15 residues. Germline V lookup: CDR1 SQVTM, CDR2 ANQGSEA. The ends lost 2 bases at V and 5 bases at J; junction bases unmatched: 10. The DNA for the CDR3 is TGCAGCGTTGAACCAGGGGGCGAAATTTATACTGAAGCTTTCTTT. It encodes CSVEPGGEIYTEAFF.

The rearrangement uses TRBV5-1 and TRBJ2-1, with D maybe TRBD1 (6 bases). Per germline, CDR1 SGHRS and CDR2 YFSETQ. V lost 1 base, J lost 5 bases, and 13 bases lay in between. CDR3 length equals 15 residues. The CDR3 coding sequence is TGCGCCAGCAGCTTGTTGGGACAATTCAACAATGAGCAGTTCTTC. It encodes CASSLLGQFNNEQFF.

The CDR3 DNA follows: TGTGCCAGCAGCCCCGGGACTAGCGACTACAATGAGCAGTTCTTC. Translating it yields CASSPGTSDYNEQFF. V is TRBV9 and J is TRBJ2-1, with 10 bases lining up with TRBD2. Losses at the gene ends were 4 bases for V and 3 bases for J; bases not matched to a gene: 4. CDR3 length: 15 residues. Germline loops: CDR1 SGDLS, CDR2 YYNGEE.

This clone was seen a handful of times. The chain uses TRBV5-1 and TRBJ2-1; D remains ambiguous. This CDR3 comprises 15 residues. Trimming took off 4 bases at V and 0 bases at J, with 11 bases between the two ends. The germline V gene encodes CDR1 SGHRS and CDR2 YFSETQ. As DNA, the CDR3 is TGCGCCAGCAGCCCCAGCCCAGGCTCCTACAATGAGCAGTTCTTC. This gives the protein CASSPSPGSYNEQFF.

The chain uses TRBV7-2 and TRBJ2-7, with 12 bases lining up with TRBD2. The trim removed 5 bases at V and 4 bases at J, leaving 9 bases unmatched. The CDR3 runs 16 residues. Germline V gene lookup returns CDR1 SGHTA and CDR2 FQGNSA. CDR3 DNA: TGTGCCAGCAGCCCCCGGGCTAGCGGGGGGGGGTACGAGCAGTACTTC. It specifies CASSPRASGGGYEQYF.

The rearrangement joins TRBV5-1 to TRBJ2-3; D remains ambiguous. The V gene lost 4 bases and the J gene lost 3 bases, with 3 bases spanning the gap. This CDR3 is built from 11 residues. Germline V CDR1 and CDR2: SGHRS, YFSETQ. This CDR3 is CASSQTDTQYF. Written as DNA, the CDR3 is TGCGCCAGCAGCCAAACAGATACGCAGTATTTT.

This clone came up once. The gene calls are TRBV18 and TRBJ2-7; no reliable D call. Germline values: CDR1 KGHSH, CDR2 LQKENI. The CDR3 has 14 amino acids. Trimming stripped 3 bases from V and 0 bases from J, with 9 bases between. CDR3 sequence reads: CASSPLEASYEQYF. The CDR3 bases are TGTGCCAGCTCACCCCTAGAGGCCTCCTACGAGCAGTACTTC. Supplemented by reference TRBV18 and TRBJ2-7, the full variable domain reads NAGVMQNPRHLVRRRGQEARLRCSPMKGHSHVYWYRQLPEEGLKFMVYLQKENIIDESGMPKERFSAEFPKEGPSILRIQQVVRGDSAAYFCASSPLEASYEQYFGPGTRLTVT.

The chain couples TRBV9 to TRBJ1-4; 9 bases fit TRBD1. Trimming removed 0 bases from V and 7 bases from J; junction bases left unmatched: 4. This CDR3 contains 15 residues. Germline V gives CDR1 SGDLS, CDR2 YYNGEE. DNA of the CDR3: TGTGCCAGCAGCGTAGAGGGACAGGGTGCTGAAAAACTGTTTTTT. Translation gives CASSVEGQGAEKLFF.

This clone has more than one count but fewer than ten. The chain recombines TRBV5-1 with TRBJ2-5; possibly TRBD1 for D (6 bases). The germline V and J ends were trimmed by 0 bases and 4 bases, with 13 bases remaining between them. This CDR3 has 15 amino acids. Germline V CDR1 and CDR2: SGHRS, YFSETQ. CDR3 in amino acids: CASSLERTARETQYF. The CDR3 DNA reads as TGCGCCAGCAGCTTGGAAAGGACAGCGCGAGAGACCCAGTACTTC.

The V call is TRBV9, the J call TRBJ2-4, with 9 bases lining up with TRBD1. The CDR3 totals 14 residues. The germline gives CDR1 SGDLS, CDR2 YYNGEE. The trim removed 1 base at V and 7 bases at J, leaving 3 bases unmatched. The DNA for the CDR3 is TGTGCCAGCAGCGTATCCACAGGGGGCAACATTCAGTACTTC. Protein product: CASSVSTGGNIQYF.

The chain links TRBV9 to TRBJ2-7; the match to TRBD2 covers 8 bases. From germline, CDR1 is SGDLS and CDR2 YYNGEE. CDR3 length: 17 amino acids. V shed 0 bases, J shed 7 bases, and the junction held 15 bases outside the gene matches. This CDR3 reads CASSVGLGSGDPSEQYF. The CDR3 coding sequence is TGTGCCAGCAGCGTAGGGTTGGGTAGCGGGGACCCTAGTGAGCAGTACTTC. Looking up the rest from reference TRBV9 and TRBJ2-7 gives the full variable domain: DSGVTQTPKHLITATGQRVTLRCSPRSGDLSVYWYQQSLDQGLQFLIQYYNGEERAKGNILERFSAQQFPDLHSELNLSSLELGDSALYFCASSVGLGSGDPSEQYFGPGTRLTVT.

The genes are TRBV30 and TRBJ2-5; maybe TRBD1 (5 bases). The CDR3 is made up of 15 amino acids. The germline CDR1 and CDR2 sequences are GTSNPN and SVGIG (reference sequence). V was shortened by 3 bases and J by 5 bases, with 19 bases between the two germline ends. CDR3 amino acids: CAWRTGYGAGETQYF. The CDR3 DNA is TGTGCCTGGAGAACCGGTTATGGGGCCGGGGAGACCCAGTACTTC.

The V gene is TRBV7-9, the J gene TRBJ2-7; 11 nucleotides match TRBD1. The CDR3 is made up of 16 amino acids. CDR1 and CDR2 from the germline V gene are SEHNR and FQNEAQ (reference sequence). The junction had 11 bases not matched to a gene; V was cut back by 5 bases and J by 5 bases. The CDR3 nucleotides read TGTGCCAGCAGCAAGTTGCCCGGGACAGGGGGTAACGAGCAGTACTTC. This codes for CASSKLPGTGGNEQYF.

The chain has TRBV30 and TRBJ1-2; maybe TRBD1 (5 bases). Trimming left V 1 base short and J 0 bases short, with 15 bases between. Germline CDR1 reads GTSNPN; CDR2 reads SVGIG (reference sequence). This CDR3 comprises 16 residues. The CDR3 bases are TGTGCCTGGAGTGGGGGCTCGACAGCGCCTAACTATGGCTACACCTTC. Translating it yields CAWSGGSTAPNYGYTF.

This clone was seen only once. V gene TRBV4-1 combines with J gene TRBJ1-2; 9 bases match TRBD1. The CDR3 is 17 residues long. Per the germline V gene, CDR1 is MGHRA and CDR2 is YSYEKL. V was clipped by 0 bases and J by 4 bases; unmatched bases: 9. CDR3 DNA sequence: TGCGCCAGCAGCCAAGACCTACCACAGGGGGCTGCCTATGGCTACACCTTC. Protein: CASSQDLPQGAAYGYTF.

The gene calls are TRBV28 and TRBJ2-1; the match to TRBD1 covers 9 bases. The J segment lost 4 bases and the V segment lost 7 bases, leaving 11 bases of the junction unmatched. Germline CDR1 and CDR2: MDHEN and SYDVKM. This CDR3 contains 16 residues. This chain's CDR3 is CASTSGQGSGYNEQFF. DNA for the CDR3: TGTGCCAGCACCTCGGGACAGGGTAGTGGGTACAATGAGCAGTTCTTC.

This clone showed up just once. The chain combines TRBV18 with TRBJ2-7, with 7 bases identical to TRBD1. The CDR3 spans 14 residues. Per germline, CDR1 KGHSH and CDR2 LQKENI. V lost 4 bases, J lost 7 bases, and 10 bases stayed unmatched. This chain's CDR3 is CASSLTGVDREQYF. The CDR3 DNA follows: TGTGCCAGCTCACTCACAGGGGTGGATAGGGAGCAGTACTTC. Full variable domain (missing parts from reference TRBV18 and TRBJ2-7): NAGVMQNPRHLVRRRGQEARLRCSPMKGHSHVYWYRQLPEEGLKFMVYLQKENIIDESGMPKERFSAEFPKEGPSILRIQQVVRGDSAAYFCASSLTGVDREQYFGPGTRLTVT.

This clone was detected only once. V is TRBV5-4 and J is TRBJ2-3; D not resolved. Trimming took 3 bases from V and 2 from J, leaving 7 bases between them. The CDR3 length is 13 residues. The V gene's germline CDR1 is SGHNT and CDR2 YYREEE (reference sequence). CDR3 bases: TGTGCCAGCAGCTCCCTTTACACAGATACGCAGTATTTT. Its protein is CASSSLYTDTQYF.

The CDR3 sequence: CASSSHLGQGLPQHF. As DNA, the CDR3 is TGTGCCAGCAGTTCTCACCTAGGACAGGGGCTGCCCCAGCATTTT. This chain links TRBV6-5 with TRBJ1-5; TRBD1 aligns across 9 bases. CDR1 is MNHEY, CDR2 SVGAGI, per germline. The CDR3 is 15 residues long. After removal of 4 bases from V and 9 bases from J, the junction contained 10 bases not matched to a gene.

In regard to this clone: At one end, the junction sequence differs from germline, possibly due to a read error. This chain joins TRBV5-6 and TRBJ2-7, with 10 bases identical to TRBD1. The CDR3 consists of 16 residues. CDR1 and CDR2 from the germline V gene are SGHDT and YYEEEE. CDR3 DNA sequence: TGTGCCAGCAGGTTGGAGTTCGGGACAGGGGCTGCCGAGCAGTACTTC. Translated, it gives CASRLEFGTGAAEQYF.

The CDR3 protein is CASSPLTGSGPYEQYF. The CDR3 DNA follows: TGTGCCAGCTCACCGCTAACAGGATCGGGTCCCTACGAGCAGTACTTC. The chain joins TRBV18 to TRBJ2-7; D might be TRBD1 (5 bases). CDR3 length: 16 residues. CDR1 and CDR2 (germline): KGHSH, LQKENI. The ends were cut back, 3 bases at V and 2 bases at J, with 17 bases in the middle.